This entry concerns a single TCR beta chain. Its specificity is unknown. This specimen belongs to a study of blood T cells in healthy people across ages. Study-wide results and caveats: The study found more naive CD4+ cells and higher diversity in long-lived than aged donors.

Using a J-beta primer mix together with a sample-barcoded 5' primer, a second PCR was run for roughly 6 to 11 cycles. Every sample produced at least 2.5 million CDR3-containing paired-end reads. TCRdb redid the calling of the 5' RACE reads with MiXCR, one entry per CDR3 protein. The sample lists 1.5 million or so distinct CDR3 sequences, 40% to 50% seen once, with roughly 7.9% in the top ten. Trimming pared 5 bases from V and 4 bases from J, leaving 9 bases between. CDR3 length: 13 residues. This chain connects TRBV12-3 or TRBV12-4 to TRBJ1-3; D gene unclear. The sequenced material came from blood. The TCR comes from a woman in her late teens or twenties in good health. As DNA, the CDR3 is TGTGCCAGCAGTGTCCGGGAGGGAAACACCATATATTTT. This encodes CASSVREGNTIYF.